This T cell receptor (beta chain) was identified during a study of T cell responses to AZD1222 COVID-19 vaccine. General observations from the study: Just 5 to 7 AZD1222 recipients were seropositive at baseline.

The repertoire was sequenced with immunoSEQ multiplex PCR; TCRdb's copy has only in-frame clones and lacks some. Found here are about 140,000 clones, about 89% of them singletons; the top ten hold about 4.8%. On this clone: Its antigen is unidentified.

Germline-derived CDR1 and CDR2 are KGHSH and LQKENI. The CDR3 sequence is 14 residues long. The V and J ends lost 6 bases and 4 bases respectively, with 15 bases between them. This clonotype originated in an adult in good health. The sample consisted of peripheral blood, taken on day 0 of AZD1222 vaccination. The chain joins TRBV18 to TRBJ1-1; D possibly corresponds to TRBD1 (5 bases). DNA of the CDR3: TGTGCCAGCTCGGGGGTGGGAGGTTCCACTGAAGCTTTCTTT. Its protein is CASSGVGGSTEAFF. Full variable domain (rest looked up from reference TRBV18 and TRBJ1-1): NAGVMQNPRHLVRRRGQEARLRCSPMKGHSHVYWYRQLPEEGLKFMVYLQKENIIDESGMPKERFSAEFPKEGPSILRIQQVVRGDSAAYFCASSGVGGSTEAFFGQGTRLTVV.